This TCR beta chain was captured in a study of T cells in Graves' hyperthyroidism and ophthalmopathy. V was pared by 4 bases and J by 1 base, with 4 bases of the junction left unmatched. Germline V gene data show CDR1 as SGHRS and CDR2 as YFSETQ. CDR3 length: 15 residues. Amplification yielded TCR beta CDR3 regions, with RNA transcripts as the source. First-round RT-PCR with HTBI primers amplified the TCR CDR3 region. MiXCR, run by TCRdb on the multiplex PCR reads, gives a single entry per CDR3 protein. The data hold under 650,000 distinct CDR3 sequences, with around 15% observed a single time. The table lists this clonotype with a few counts.

Sequencing was performed on blood. The J gene is TRBJ2-7, the V gene TRBV5-1, with 11 bases fitting TRBD1. The TCR originated in a woman aged 30 to 39 with Graves' hyperthyroidism. CDR3 nucleotides: TGCGCCAGCAGCGAGGGACAGGGGGGTTCCTACGAGCAGTACTTC. The encoded protein is CASSEGQGGSYEQYF. The full variable domain, rest sourced from reference TRBV5-1 and TRBJ2-7, is KAGVTQTPRYLIKTRGQQVTLSCSPISGHRSVSWYQQTPGQGLQFLFEYFSETQRNKGNFPGRFSGRQFSNSRSEMNVSTLELGDSALYLCASSEGQGGSYEQYFGPGTRLTVT.